A selection of T cell receptor beta chains follows, all from one sample in a study of cytomegalovirus exposure and HLA in healthy donors. The data were produced by immunoSEQ multiplex PCR, yet TCRdb's version contains in-frame clones alone and is incomplete. In the table there are around 150,000 clones, around three quarters of which are singletons. Sequencing input: PBMCs. The receptor source for this set is a man aged 35-49 years in good health and CMV-seronegative. The CDR3 runs from the conserved cysteine through the conserved F or W. The D gene is left open where the match is weak. Size is omitted from some rows. Given values are once, few, many or a class for expanded clones.

D gene: .
V gene: TRBV6-6
J gene: TRBJ1-6
clone size: once
CDR3 length: 15
CDR3 protein: CASSDGVSYNSPLHF
CDR3 DNA: TGTGCCAGCAGTGACGGAGTCTCCTATAATTCACCCCTCCACTTT

D gene: TRBD1
V gene: TRBV5-1
J gene: TRBJ2-5
clone size: .
CDR3 length: 16
CDR3 protein: CASSNLQQGAWETQYF
CDR3 DNA: TGCGCCAGCAGCAACCTACAACAGGGGGCCTGGGAGACCCAGTACTTC

D gene: .
V gene: TRBV7-8
J gene: TRBJ1-6
clone size: .
CDR3 length: 11
CDR3 protein: CASSSYSPLHF
CDR3 DNA: TGTGCCAGCAGCTCATATTCACCCCTCCACTTT

D gene: .
V gene: TRBV13
J gene: TRBJ2-5
clone size: .
CDR3 length: 17
CDR3 protein: CASSLLAGVGRGETQYF
CDR3 DNA: TGTGCCAGCAGCTTATTAGCCGGGGTAGGCCGTGGGGAGACCCAGTACTTC

D gene: .
V gene: TRBV5-1
J gene: TRBJ2-2
clone size: .
CDR3 length: 16
CDR3 protein: CASSPGAGVYTGELFF
CDR3 DNA: TGCGCCAGCAGCCCCGGGGCAGGGGTCTACACCGGGGAGCTGTTTTTT

D gene: TRBD1
V gene: TRBV28
J gene: TRBJ2-1
clone size: .
CDR3 length: 15
CDR3 protein: CASSSDRASYNEQFF
CDR3 DNA: TGTGCCAGCAGTTCGGACAGGGCCTCCTACAATGAGCAGTTCTTC

D gene: TRBD1
V gene: TRBV6-1
J gene: TRBJ2-7
clone size: .
CDR3 length: 14
CDR3 protein: CASSVGQGTYEQYF
CDR3 DNA: TGTGCCAGCAGTGTTGGACAGGGCACCTACGAGCAGTACTTC

D gene: TRBD1
V gene: TRBV30
J gene: TRBJ1-1
clone size: .
CDR3 length: 15
CDR3 protein: CAWKSGQGADTEAFF
CDR3 DNA: TGTGCCTGGAAATCGGGACAGGGGGCGGACACTGAAGCTTTCTTT

D gene: .
V gene: TRBV11-1
J gene: TRBJ2-3
clone size: few
CDR3 length: 13
CDR3 protein: CASSLGAELQGYF
CDR3 DNA: TGTGCCAGCAGCTTAGGGGCGGAACTTCAGGGGTATTTT

D gene: TRBD1
V gene: TRBV7-8
J gene: TRBJ2-7
clone size: .
CDR3 length: 14
CDR3 protein: CASSFGTGSHEQYF
CDR3 DNA: TGTGCCAGCAGCTTTGGGACAGGGTCTCACGAGCAGTACTTC